The sequence of this TCR beta chain was determined in a study of shared clonotypes between healthy human individuals. Study information: CD4 naive cells filled three plates per donor, CD4 memory three, CD8 naive two and CD8 memory one. Whole-study findings and limits: Clonotypes that were shared across a handful of donors made up about 5.1% of naive CD4 clonotypes.

Turning to this clone: Its antigen is currently unknown. Other DNA sequences in the same sample also yield this CDR3.

The data were produced by immunoSEQ multiplex PCR, yet TCRdb's version contains in-frame clones alone and is incomplete. The sample holds 800,000 or so clones, 90% to 98% seen once. It was CD45RO-negative cells, positively selected for CCR7, that made up naive CD8 cells, with terminally differentiated effector memory CD45RA+ cells excluded. V gave up 0 bases and J gave up 2 bases, with 8 bases separating them. This CDR3 contains 14 residues. Germline assignment: CDR1 SGHRS and CDR2 YFSETQ. The sequencing sample was made of naive CD8+ T cells sorted from blood. The chain is built from TRBV5-1 and TRBJ1-1; no clear D. The origin of this receptor is a man aged 25 to 45 in good health. The CDR3, as DNA: TGCGCCAGCAGCTTGGCCTTGGGAAACACTGAAGCTTTCTTT. This gives the protein CASSLALGNTEAFF.